This T cell receptor beta chain was sequenced during a study of CD8 T cells in ankylosing spondylitis. Regarding the study as a whole: Within ankylosing spondylitis blood, a TCR beta motif made up of fewer than ten highly homologous variants appeared to be characteristic.

CDR3 length equals 15 residues. Germline V gene data show CDR1 as DFQATT and CDR2 as SNEGSKA (reference sequence). The V segment lost 1 base and the J segment 2 bases; nucleotides outside the gene matches: 4. TCRdb processed the 5' RACE reads anew with MiXCR; each CDR3 protein has one entry. The sample lists some 250,000 distinct CDR3 sequences; 7.5% to 9% were seen once. Many counts were recorded for this clonotype. The antigen remains undetermined. This TCR was recovered from a male donor with ankylosing spondylitis or in good health (not recorded which). Material for sequencing was blood, either unsorted or a sorted T cell fraction (not recorded which). V and J are TRBV20-1 and TRBJ2-1; TRBD2 matches at 8 bases. CDR3 bases: TGCAGTGCTAGAGGGAGCGGGAGAACCTACAATGAGCAGTTCTTC. Amino acid sequence: CSARGSGRTYNEQFF.